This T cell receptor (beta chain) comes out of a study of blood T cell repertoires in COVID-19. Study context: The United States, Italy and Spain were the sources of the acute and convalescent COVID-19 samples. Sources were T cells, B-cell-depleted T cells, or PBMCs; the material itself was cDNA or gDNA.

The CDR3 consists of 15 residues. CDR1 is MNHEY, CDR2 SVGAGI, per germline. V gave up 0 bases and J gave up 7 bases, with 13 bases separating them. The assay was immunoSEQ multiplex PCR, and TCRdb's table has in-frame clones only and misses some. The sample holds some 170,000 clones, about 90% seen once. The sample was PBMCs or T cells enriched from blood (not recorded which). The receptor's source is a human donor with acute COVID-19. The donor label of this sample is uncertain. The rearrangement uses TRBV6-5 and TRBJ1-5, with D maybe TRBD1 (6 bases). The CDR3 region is CASSYSQGMGQPQHF. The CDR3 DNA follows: TGTGCCAGCAGTTACTCACAGGGCATGGGACAGCCCCAGCATTTT.